The 18 T cell receptor beta chains listed next were all sequenced from one sample in a study of blood T cell repertoires in COVID-19 (dated by TCRdb to the early 2020s). Receptor amplification or capture employed the immunoSEQ multiplex PCR assay. TCRdb re-hosts the immuneACCESS table, in-frame sequences only. Its copies lack some clones; in the studies checked, an unresolved V gene accounts for under half of them, and the cause for the rest is not known. This sample lists approximately 300,000 clones; roughly 91% were detected once. The ten largest clones add up to 1% of the sample. The material sequenced was peripheral blood. These receptor sequences come from a man over 45 with active or convalescent COVID-19.

The chain couples TRBV27 to TRBJ1-3, with 8 bases aligning to TRBD1. CDR3 length: 16 amino acids. The germline V gene has CDR1 MNHEY and CDR2 SMNVEV (reference sequence). V lost 6 bases and J lost 3; bases outside the gene matches: 10. CDR3 protein: CASRSGGAVVGNTIYF. DNA of the CDR3: TGTGCCAGCAGATCAGGGGGCGCGGTGGTTGGAAACACCATATATTTT.

This clone was recorded only once. CDR3 sequence reads: CATSAPNQGAADTQYF. The CDR3 DNA sequence: TGTGCCACCAGTGCCCCAAACCAGGGGGCGGCGGATACGCAGTATTTT. V and J are TRBV24-1 and TRBJ2-3; the match to TRBD1 covers 8 bases. J was trimmed by 6 bases and V by 5 bases; bases with no gene match: 12. The germline gives CDR1 KGHDR, CDR2 SFDVKD. The CDR3 consists of 16 residues.

The rearrangement links TRBV9 to TRBJ2-7; no definite D call. Looked up from germline, CDR1 is SGDLS and CDR2 is YYNGEE. The CDR3 runs to 15 residues. The V gene lost 0 bases and the J gene lost 3 bases, with 13 bases spanning the gap. CDR3 in DNA: TGTGCCAGCAGCGTAGCCTCAGAATCGTACTACGAGCAGTACTTC. Translating it yields CASSVASESYYEQYF.

The CDR3 DNA is TGTGCCAGCAGTTTAATCGGCAGGGCCTCCTACGAGCAGTACTTC. It specifies CASSLIGRASYEQYF. V gene TRBV27 combines with J gene TRBJ2-7; the D gene is possibly TRBD1 (5 bases). The germline V gene has CDR1 MNHEY and CDR2 SMNVEV (reference sequence). The CDR3 consists of 15 residues. The V end lost 2 bases, the J end lost 0 bases, and 11 bases lay between the germline ends.

In regard to this clone: Other DNA sequences from this sample encode an identical CDR3 as well. This chain's CDR3 is CASSLGQGAYGYTF. Here the CDR3 DNA reads TGTGCCAGCAGTTTGGGGCAGGGGGCCTATGGCTACACCTTC. V gene TRBV28 combines with J gene TRBJ1-2, with 8 bases that match TRBD1. J gave up 4 bases and V 3 bases, and 4 bases lay outside the gene matches. The CDR3 is made up of 14 amino acids. In germline, CDR1 is MDHEN, CDR2 SYDVKM.

V gene TRBV25-1 combines with J gene TRBJ1-3; a weak D match, TRBD1 (6 bases). Trimming stripped 2 bases from V and 0 bases from J, with 8 bases between. This CDR3 region has 15 residues. Germline V gene data show CDR1 as MGHDK and CDR2 as SYGVNS. CDR3 residues: CASSEAGASGNTIYF. The CDR3 nucleotides are TGTGCCAGCAGTGAAGCAGGGGCCTCTGGAAACACCATATATTTT.

The V gene is TRBV28, the J gene TRBJ2-1; 10 bases line up with TRBD1. CDR1 and CDR2 (germline): MDHEN, SYDVKM. The CDR3 length is 16 residues. The trim removed 5 bases at V and 7 bases at J, leaving 11 bases unmatched. CDR3 coding DNA: TGTGCCAGCAGTCGCGCCGGGACAGGGGATAGGAATGAGCAGTTCTTC. Translated: CASSRAGTGDRNEQFF.

The chain uses TRBV5-5 and TRBJ2-2; D uncertain. The CDR3 covers 15 residues. Germline CDR1 and CDR2: SGHKS and YYEKEE (reference sequence). V dropped 2 bases and J dropped 1 base, with 9 bases sitting between them. CDR3 loop: CASSFAAWNTGELFF. The DNA for the CDR3 is TGTGCCAGCAGCTTCGCGGCCTGGAACACCGGGGAGCTGTTTTTT.

The V gene is TRBV2, the J gene TRBJ1-2; TRBD1 agrees at 10 bases. Germline V gives CDR1 SNHLY, CDR2 FYNNEI. V shed 7 bases, J shed 3 bases, and the junction held 5 bases outside the gene matches. The CDR3 sequence is 14 residues long. The CDR3 loop is CASTPGQGHYGYTF. The CDR3 nucleotides are TGTGCCAGCACTCCGGGACAGGGGCACTATGGCTACACCTTC.

This sequence joins TRBV4-3 and TRBJ2-3, with D possibly matching TRBD2 (5 bases). Germline CDR1 LGHNA, CDR2 YSLEER. This CDR3 spans 13 amino acids. Trimming took 5 bases from V and 6 from J, leaving 12 bases between them. CDR3 bases: TGCGCCAGCAGCTCCCGGGGTGCGGATACGCAGTATTTT. It codes for CASSSRGADTQYF.

The CDR3: CASSLRMNTEAFF. Here the CDR3 DNA reads TGTGCCAGCAGTCTCCGTATGAACACTGAAGCTTTCTTT. The chain couples TRBV12-3 or TRBV12-4 to TRBJ1-1, with D hard to call. This CDR3 region has 13 residues. Between the trimmed V and J ends, which lost 5 bases and 0 bases, there was a span of 7 bases.

The chain combines TRBV7-2 with TRBJ2-2; D may be TRBD2 (5 bases). V shed 6 bases and J shed 4 bases, with 15 bases lying between them. The CDR3 consists of 15 residues. From germline, CDR1 is SGHTA and CDR2 FQGNSA. CDR3 DNA sequence: TGTGCCAGCAGTCCGGACGGGGATTCCACCGGGGAGCTGTTTTTT. Translating it yields CASSPDGDSTGELFF.

Here the CDR3 reads CASSPRQGQPQHF. CDR3 bases: TGTGCCAGCAGCCCCAGACAGGGACAGCCCCAGCATTTT. V and J are TRBV7-2 and TRBJ1-5; TRBD1 matches 7 bases. Losses at the gene ends were 5 bases for V and 7 bases for J; bases not matched to a gene: 5. Germline V gene sequence: CDR1 SGHTA, CDR2 FQGNSA. CDR3 length: 13 residues.

V and J are TRBV18 and TRBJ1-2, with 10 bases identical to TRBD1. V was clipped by 3 bases and J by 8 bases; unmatched bases: 6. The germline gives CDR1 KGHSH, CDR2 LQKENI. The CDR3 runs 14 residues. The CDR3 DNA follows: TGTGCCAGCTCACCGGCCGGGACAGGGGTAGGCTACACCTTC. It is translated as CASSPAGTGVGYTF.

The chain joins TRBV10-2 to TRBJ1-1, with a tentative D call TRBD1 (5 bases). V was clipped by 8 bases and J by 0 bases, with 7 bases between them. This CDR3 has 12 residues. Germline CDR1 and CDR2: WSHSY and SAAADI. CDR3 sequence reads: CASADMNTEAFF. The DNA for the CDR3 is TGCGCCAGCGCGGACATGAACACTGAAGCTTTCTTT.

V usage is TRBV28 and J usage is TRBJ1-2; weak D call: TRBD1 (5 bases). Trimming pared 5 bases from V and 5 bases from J, leaving 18 bases between. Germline CDR1 and CDR2: MDHEN and SYDVKM. CDR3 length equals 15 residues. This CDR3 is CASSPPDRRGYGYTF. In DNA, the CDR3 is TGTGCCAGCAGTCCCCCCGACCGGCGGGGGTATGGCTACACCTTC.

V is TRBV2 and J is TRBJ1-3; D unresolved. The CDR3 length is 13 residues. V gave up 7 bases and J gave up 0 bases, with 7 bases separating them. Germline V gene lookup returns CDR1 SNHLY and CDR2 FYNNEI. CDR3 sequence (DNA): TGTGCCAGCATCCCCAACTCTGGAAACACCATATATTTT. This translates into CASIPNSGNTIYF. The whole variable domain, remainder taken from reference TRBV2 and TRBJ1-3, is EPEVTQTPSHQVTQMGQEVILRCVPISNHLYFYWYRQILGQKVEFLVSFYNNEISEKSEIFDDQFSVERPDGSNFTLKIRSTKLEDSAMYFCASIPNSGNTIYFGEGSWLTVV.

The chain is built from TRBV19 and TRBJ2-3, with D perhaps TRBD2 (6 bases). The CDR3 spans 14 residues. V gave up 8 bases and J gave up 0 bases, with 12 bases separating them. Germline values: CDR1 LNHDA, CDR2 SQIVND (reference sequence). The CDR3 DNA reads as TGTGCCAGTGGGTGGGGGGAGAGCACAGATACGCAGTATTTT. Translation gives CASGWGESTDTQYF.